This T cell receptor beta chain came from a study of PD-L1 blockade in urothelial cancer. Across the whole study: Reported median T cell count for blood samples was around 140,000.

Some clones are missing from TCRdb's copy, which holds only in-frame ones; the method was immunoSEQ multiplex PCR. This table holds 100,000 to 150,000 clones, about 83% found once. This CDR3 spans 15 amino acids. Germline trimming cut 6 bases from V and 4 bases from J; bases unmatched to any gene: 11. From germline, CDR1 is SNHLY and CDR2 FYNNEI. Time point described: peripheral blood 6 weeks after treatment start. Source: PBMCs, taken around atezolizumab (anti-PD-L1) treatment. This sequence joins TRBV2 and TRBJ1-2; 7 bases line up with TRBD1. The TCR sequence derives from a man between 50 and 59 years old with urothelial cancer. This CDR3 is CASRPPDRDGYGYTF. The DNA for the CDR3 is TGTGCCAGCAGACCACCCGACAGGGATGGCTATGGCTACACCTTC.